The T cell receptor beta chain described here comes from a study of CD8+CD57+ T cells in acquired aplastic anemia (dated by TCRdb to 2017 to 2018). About the investigation overall: A mean of roughly 3.2 ug of DNA, ranging from roughly 0.18 to 30 ug, was extracted from sorted CD4+ and CD8+ cells. A CD8+CD57+ expansion meant a frequency higher than the mean frequency seen in healthy subjects. Study-wide conclusions, independent of this receptor: Around 27 CD8+ CDR3 sequences were shared between patients and controls but appeared highly expressed in patients and within their immunodominant clones. Patients and healthy controls showed no significant difference in CD8+ Simpson's diversity (P=0.060).

Comment on this clonotype: Its antigen has not been determined. No clone much larger than this one lies a single base away; base qualities are absent.

V sheds 5 bases and J sheds 6 bases, leaving 11 bases between their ends. From the germline V gene (reference sequence), CDR1 is SEHNR and CDR2 is FQNEAQ. The CDR3, from cysteine to phenylalanine, totals 13 residues. Only CDR3 DNA is held: 39 bases, read in frame from base 1. Profiling of TCR beta VDJ combinations and CDR3 sequences used genomic DNA as the template. An Illumina HiSeq 2000 was used for TCR repertoire sequencing. In the original analysis: Repertoire assessment relied on Simpson's diversity index, CDR3 size and DJ length profiles, and TRBV/TRBJ rearrangement plots. The immunodominant clone was defined as the most abundant DNA sequence in deep sequencing data. CDR3 amino acid sequences were checked for sharing across subjects and were also compared against the VDJdb database and published repertoires. TCRdb reworked the public reads: Q25 trimming with fastp, MiXCR clone assembly, productive beta chains retained. Each record represents a unique CDR3 protein, reported with the most common genes and DNA among its rows. The V and J calls reflect TCRdb's pipeline rather than the authors' work. Present in this sample are about 190,000 distinct CDR3 sequences, roughly half of which were seen just once. The biggest ten clones account for over 7.5% of the sample.

The patients picked for sequencing were ones in whom flow cytometry had shown an expansion of CD8+CD57+ cells. Severe acquired aplastic anemia was diagnosed in all patients according to International Study of Aplastic Anemia and Agranulocytosis and Camitta criteria. Patients had received no therapy at the time of blood sampling. TCR repertoires of sorted CD4+ and CD8+ blood T cells from severe aplastic anemia patients and healthy subjects were deep-sequenced in the study. Patients were enrolled in the USA under clinicaltrials.gov protocols 00001620, 01623167, 00001397, 00071045, 00081523 and 00961064. Ficoll-Paque density gradient centrifugation was used to isolate peripheral blood mononuclear cells. Before DNA extraction, CD4+ and CD8+ T cells were sorted with FACS or magnetic beads.

The chain joins TRBV7-9 to TRBJ2-1, with the D segment identity uncertain. The TCR comes from a human donor with aplastic anemia. The sequenced material came from sorted CD4+, CD8+, or CD8+CD57+ T cells (not recorded which) from PBMCs. Here is the DNA: TGTGCCAGCAGCCGACTCACCGCCAATGAGCAGTTCTTC. It encodes CASSRLTANEQFF.